Below, 11 T cell receptor beta chains from the same sample are listed, as sequenced in a study of OX40 agonist ivuxolimab in advanced cancers. Using immunoSEQ multiplex PCR, the repertoire was profiled, and TCRdb retains in-frame clones only, with some absent. The sample lists about 67,000 clones; roughly nine tenths were seen once. Sequenced here: CD4+ or CD8+ T cells sorted from blood, sampled in a trial of the OX40 agonist ivuxolimab. The source of these receptors is an adult with an advanced solid tumor such as melanoma, head and neck, liver or kidney cancer.

The chain has TRBV28 and TRBJ2-3; unclear D gene. Trimming stripped 3 bases from V and 0 bases from J, with 7 bases between. This CDR3 is 14 amino acids long. Germline V gene lookup returns CDR1 MDHEN and CDR2 SYDVKM. The CDR3 is CASSFPASTDTQYF. CDR3 nucleotides: TGTGCCAGCAGTTTCCCGGCTAGCACAGATACGCAGTATTTT.

The rearrangement joins TRBV18 to TRBJ2-3; D is unresolved. The CDR3 covers 14 residues. V lost 0 bases, J lost 4 bases, and 8 bases lay in between. Germline CDR1 is KGHSH and CDR2 is LQKENI. The CDR3 bases are TGTGCCAGCTCACCACCGGGAATCCCAGATACGCAGTATTTT. Translating gives CASSPPGIPDTQYF.

The chain is built from TRBV6-1 and TRBJ2-2; 13 bases match TRBD2. Germline trimming cut 4 bases from V and 5 bases from J; bases unmatched to any gene: 13. Per germline, CDR1 MNHNS and CDR2 SASEGT. CDR3 length: 19 residues. DNA of the CDR3: TGTGCCAGCAGTGGCACGGGACTAGCGGGAATTTTGGGGACCGGGGAGCTGTTTTTT. Translation gives CASSGTGLAGILGTGELFF.

This clone was seen only once. The chain combines TRBV28 with TRBJ1-1; no clear D gene. Germline CDR1 is MDHEN and CDR2 is SYDVKM. V lost 5 bases, J lost 7 bases, and 14 bases lay in between. CDR3 size: 13 residues. The CDR3 region is CASSAWVTFEAFF. The CDR3 DNA reads TGTGCCAGCAGTGCCTGGGTCACGTTTGAAGCTTTCTTT.

The chain is built from TRBV5-1 and TRBJ2-5; 10 bases map to TRBD2. Germline V gives CDR1 SGHRS, CDR2 YFSETQ. V was clipped by 0 bases and J by 1 base; unmatched bases: 6. The CDR3 extends over 17 amino acids. The CDR3 is CASSLEVAGGFQETQYF. The CDR3 DNA follows: TGCGCCAGCAGCTTGGAGGTAGCGGGAGGTTTCCAAGAGACCCAGTACTTC.

The CDR3: CASSSGGKKPQHF. The CDR3 bases are TGCGCCAGCAGCTCGGGGGGCAAAAAGCCCCAGCATTTT. The V gene is TRBV4-3, the J gene TRBJ1-5; possibly TRBD1 for D (6 bases). The CDR3 extends over 13 amino acids. V lost 5 bases, J lost 8 bases, and 13 bases lay in between. The germline gives CDR1 LGHNA, CDR2 YSLEER.

The CDR3 loop is CASRNLKSSYNEQFF. The CDR3 bases are TGTGCCAGCAGAAATCTAAAAAGCTCCTACAATGAGCAGTTCTTC. The rearrangement joins TRBV11-3 to TRBJ2-1; D ambiguous. This CDR3 region has 15 residues. Germline V gene sequence: CDR1 SGHNT, CDR2 YENEEA. V gave up 6 bases and J gave up 0 bases, with 12 bases separating them.

The rearrangement uses TRBV10-1 and TRBJ2-2, with D tentatively TRBD2 (6 bases). The V gene's germline CDR1 is WNHNN and CDR2 SYGVQD (reference sequence). The CDR3 covers 16 residues. Deletions cut 4 bases from V and 1 base from J, with 13 bases between. CDR3 bases: TGCGCCAGCAGTGGGCCGGGAGCCCTGAACACCGGGGAGCTGTTTTTT. As protein: CASSGPGALNTGELFF.

This clone was counted only a few times. V is TRBV19 and J is TRBJ1-2; D perhaps matches TRBD1 (5 bases). Germline values: CDR1 LNHDA, CDR2 SQIVND (reference sequence). The germline V and J ends were trimmed by 7 bases and 7 bases, with 16 bases remaining between them. This CDR3 spans 13 amino acids. The CDR3 sequence: CASTPGTAFGYTF. The CDR3 nucleotides are TGTGCCAGTACCCCCGGGACGGCATTTGGCTACACCTTC.

This chain connects TRBV7-2 to TRBJ2-1, with 11 positions matching TRBD2. This CDR3 comprises 15 residues. Per the germline V gene, CDR1 is SGHTA and CDR2 is FQGNSA. J gave up 8 bases and V 4 bases, and 7 bases lay outside the gene matches. DNA of the CDR3: TGTGCCAGCAGCTCTAGCGGGGGGACTTCTTATGAGCAGTTCTTC. As protein: CASSSSGGTSYEQFF.

This chain links TRBV7-2 with TRBJ2-7; D may be TRBD1 (6 bases). The germline CDR1 and CDR2 sequences are SGHTA and FQGNSA. Trimming took 3 bases from V and 7 from J, leaving 13 bases between them. The CDR3 covers 13 residues. The DNA for the CDR3 is TGTGCCAGCAGCTTTATACAGGGAGAAGAGCAGTACTTC. The encoded protein is CASSFIQGEEQYF.